The clone carrying this T cell receptor beta chain was counted ten times or more. Antigen unknown. These data come from a study of T cells in Graves' hyperthyroidism and ophthalmopathy. Researchers amplified the TCR beta CDR3 regions from RNA transcripts. HTBI primers drove first-round RT-PCR of the TCR CDR3. TCRdb re-called the multiplex PCR reads with MiXCR, one entry per CDR3 protein. The sample comprises a few hundred thousand distinct CDR3 sequences, approximately 14% of which are singletons, and 13% to 15% rests with the top ten. Study-wide points: Ophthalmopathy onset followed model prediction by a median around 6.9 months. Appearing also in blood were most of the thyroid clonotypes expanded above 0.001.

With 6 bases removed from V and 1 base from J, the gap between germline ends came to 4 bases. This CDR3 comprises 11 residues. Germline assignment: CDR1 SGDLS and CDR2 YYNGEE. Material: blood. This chain links TRBV9 with TRBJ1-2, with D unresolved. The clonotype comes from a woman under 30 with Graves' hyperthyroidism. The CDR3 spells CASNSNYGYTF. The CDR3 coding sequence is TGTGCCAGCAATAGTAACTATGGCTACACCTTC.